This TCR beta chain was recorded in a study of CD8 T cells in ankylosing spondylitis. Researchers built TCR beta libraries using quantitative 5'-RACE with molecular barcodes. TCRdb processed the 5' RACE reads anew with MiXCR; each CDR3 protein has one entry. This table has 200,000 to 250,000 distinct CDR3 sequences, roughly 32% appearing once. Study-level results: In peripheral blood, disease-linked CD8+ clones occurred at relatively low frequencies. Typical of ankylosing spondylitis blood, it appeared, was a TCR beta motif of eight highly homologous variants.

To note about this clonotype: Its antigen remains unidentified.

The sequence was obtained from a male donor with ankylosing spondylitis or in good health (not recorded which). The sequenced sample consisted of blood, either unsorted or a sorted T cell fraction (not recorded which).

As DNA, the CDR3 is TGCAGTGCTTATGACAGGGTGTTCAAAAACATTCAGTACTTC. Amino acids: CSAYDRVFKNIQYF. The rearrangement uses TRBV20-1 and TRBJ2-4, with 7 nucleotides matching TRBD1. V gave up 5 bases and J gave up 3 bases; unmatched junction bases: 7. The CDR3 is 14 amino acids. Germline CDR1 and CDR2: DFQATT and SNEGSKA (reference sequence).